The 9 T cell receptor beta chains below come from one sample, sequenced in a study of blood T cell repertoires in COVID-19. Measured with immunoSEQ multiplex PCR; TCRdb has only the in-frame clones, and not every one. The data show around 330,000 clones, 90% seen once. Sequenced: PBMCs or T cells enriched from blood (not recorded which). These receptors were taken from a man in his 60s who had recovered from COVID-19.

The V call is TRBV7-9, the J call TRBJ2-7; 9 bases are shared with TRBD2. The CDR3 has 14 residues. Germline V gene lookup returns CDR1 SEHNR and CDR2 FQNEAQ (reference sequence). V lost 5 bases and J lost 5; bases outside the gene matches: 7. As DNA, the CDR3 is TGTGCCAGCAGCCGTAGCGGGAGTAACGACGAGCAGTACTTC. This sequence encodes CASSRSGSNDEQYF.

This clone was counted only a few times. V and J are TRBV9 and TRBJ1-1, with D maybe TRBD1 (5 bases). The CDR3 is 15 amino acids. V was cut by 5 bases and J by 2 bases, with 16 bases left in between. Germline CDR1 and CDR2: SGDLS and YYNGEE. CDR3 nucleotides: TGTGCCAGCAGACCAACCTGGGGGGGAAACACTGAAGCTTTCTTT. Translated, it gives CASRPTWGGNTEAFF.

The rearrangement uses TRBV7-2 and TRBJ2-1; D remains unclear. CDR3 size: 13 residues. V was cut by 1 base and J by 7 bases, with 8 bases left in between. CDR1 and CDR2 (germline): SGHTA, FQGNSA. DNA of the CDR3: TGTGCCAGCAGCTTAGTAACTCTTAATGAGCAGTTCTTC. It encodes CASSLVTLNEQFF.

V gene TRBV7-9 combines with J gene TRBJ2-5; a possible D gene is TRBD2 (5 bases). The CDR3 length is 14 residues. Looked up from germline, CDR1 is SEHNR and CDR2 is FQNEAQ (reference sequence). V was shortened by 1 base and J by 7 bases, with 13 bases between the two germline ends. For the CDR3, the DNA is TGTGCCAGCAGCTTAGAACCTATTCGGGGGACCCAGTACTTC. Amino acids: CASSLEPIRGTQYF.

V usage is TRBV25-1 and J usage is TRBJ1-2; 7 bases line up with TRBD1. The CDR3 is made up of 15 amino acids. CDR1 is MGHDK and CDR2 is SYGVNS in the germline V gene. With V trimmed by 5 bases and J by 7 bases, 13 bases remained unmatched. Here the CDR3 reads CASSPRTGPQGGYTF. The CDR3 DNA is TGTGCCAGCAGTCCCCGGACAGGCCCACAGGGTGGCTACACCTTC.

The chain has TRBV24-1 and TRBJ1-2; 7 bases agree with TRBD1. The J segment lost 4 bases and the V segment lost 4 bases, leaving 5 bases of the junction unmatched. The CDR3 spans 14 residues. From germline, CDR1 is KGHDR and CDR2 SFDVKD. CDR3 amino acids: CATSEPGTAYGYTF. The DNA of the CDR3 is TGTGCCACCAGTGAACCCGGGACAGCCTATGGCTACACCTTC.

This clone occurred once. The CDR3 DNA is TGTGCCAGCAGCGGGGGACTTTCCGGCTACACCTTC. This translates into CASSGGLSGYTF. This chain joins TRBV7-9 and TRBJ1-2, with D possibly TRBD1 on 5 matching bases. Germline assignment: CDR1 SEHNR and CDR2 FQNEAQ (reference sequence). This CDR3 comprises 12 residues. The V and J ends lost 5 bases and 8 bases respectively, with 12 bases between them. Combining the CDR3 with reference TRBV7-9 and TRBJ1-2 gives the whole variable domain DTGVSQNPRHKITKRGQNVTFRCDPISEHNRLYWYRQTLGQGPEFLTYFQNEAQLEKSRLLSDRFSAERPKGSFSTLEIQRTEQGDSAMYLCASSGGLSGYTFGSGTRLTVV.

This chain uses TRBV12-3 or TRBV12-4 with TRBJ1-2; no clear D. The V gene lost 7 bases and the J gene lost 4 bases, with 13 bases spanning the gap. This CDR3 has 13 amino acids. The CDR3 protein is CASTGMGLYGYTF. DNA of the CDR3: TGTGCCAGCACCGGGATGGGCCTCTATGGCTACACCTTC.

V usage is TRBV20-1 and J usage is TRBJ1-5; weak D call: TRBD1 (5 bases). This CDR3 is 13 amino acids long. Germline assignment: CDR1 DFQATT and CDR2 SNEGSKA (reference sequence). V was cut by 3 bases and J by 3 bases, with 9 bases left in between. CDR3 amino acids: CSASSGINQPQHF. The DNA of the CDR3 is TGCAGTGCTAGTTCAGGGATCAATCAGCCCCAGCATTTT.